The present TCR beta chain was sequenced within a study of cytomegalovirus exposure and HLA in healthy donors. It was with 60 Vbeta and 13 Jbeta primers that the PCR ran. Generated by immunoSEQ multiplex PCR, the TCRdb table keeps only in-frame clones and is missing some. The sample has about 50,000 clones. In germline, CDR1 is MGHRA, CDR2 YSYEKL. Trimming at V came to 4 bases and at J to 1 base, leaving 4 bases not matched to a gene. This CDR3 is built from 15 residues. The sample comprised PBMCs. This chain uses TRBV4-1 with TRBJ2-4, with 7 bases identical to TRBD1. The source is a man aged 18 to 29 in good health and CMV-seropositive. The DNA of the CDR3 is TGCGCCAGCAGCCGCCAGGGGGTGGCCAAAAACATTCAGTACTTC. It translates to CASSRQGVAKNIQYF.